The TCR beta chain under discussion was sequenced for a study of blood T cells in healthy people across ages. General study points: Strong correlation existed between TCR beta diversity and naive T cell percentage. Unsorted PBMCs blocked a conclusive comparison of naive and antigen-experienced cells. Aged donors had fewer naive CD4+ cells and lower diversity than long-lived donors.

A note on this clonotype: Its antigen is still unknown.

Then a second PCR, running about 6 to 12 cycles, was carried out with a sample-barcoded 5' primer and a J-beta primer mix. Each CDR3 protein is one row after TCRdb ran MiXCR on the 5' RACE reads. Here the sample spans about 970,000 distinct CDR3 sequences, roughly half being singletons. Germline CDR1 reads SGHTA; CDR2 reads FQGNSA. The junction had 7 bases not matched to a gene; V was cut back by 2 bases and J by 4 bases. The CDR3 has 15 amino acids. The extraction recovered at least 6 micrograms of total RNA per sample. The source of this sequence is a woman aged 55-75 years in good health. The V gene is TRBV7-2, the J gene TRBJ2-5, with 7 bases aligning to TRBD2. What was sequenced was blood. The CDR3 DNA follows: TGTGCCAGCAGCTTAAATTCTGGGGAGGGAGAGACCCAGTACTTC. Protein product: CASSLNSGEGETQYF.